This T cell receptor beta chain comes out of a study of OX40 agonist ivuxolimab in advanced cancers. The study, taken as a whole, reports: By week 6 at 0.1 to 3.0 mg/kg, blood CD4+ and CD8+ T cells had expanded clonally.

The table came from immunoSEQ multiplex PCR; TCRdb's copy has only in-frame clones and leaves some out. The sample includes 65,000 to 75,000 clones, 85% seen only once; the top ten take about 0.76%. Blood was sampled at baseline, cycle 4 day 1, and cycle 7 day 1. Points on this clone: Its antigen is not identified.

The source is an adult with an advanced solid tumor such as melanoma, head and neck, liver or kidney cancer. The starting material was CD4+ or CD8+ T cells sorted from blood, obtained in a trial of the OX40 agonist ivuxolimab.

The CDR3 DNA reads TGCGCCAGCAGCCAAGGACTAGCGGGAGGTGGGAACATTCAGTACTTC. This sequence encodes CASSQGLAGGGNIQYF. The rearrangement uses TRBV4-3 and TRBJ2-4; TRBD2 aligns across 13 bases. After removal of 1 base from V and 7 bases from J, the junction contained 4 bases not matched to a gene. The CDR3 covers 16 residues. Germline lookup yields CDR1 LGHNA and CDR2 YSLEER.